This entry lists 8 T cell receptor beta chains sequenced from one sample in a study of response to subunit inactivated influenza vaccine. TCRdb itself ran the RT-PCR reads through MiXCR, one entry per CDR3 protein. The repertoire consists of hundreds of thousands of distinct CDR3 sequences, with about a sixth occurring once and the leading ten covering 9.5% to 13%. The source was PBMCs from blood, collected approximately 12 days after vaccination. The source is a man aged 50 to 59 who received an inactivated influenza vaccine.

The J gene is TRBJ1-1, the V gene TRBV2; D gene unclear. This CDR3 contains 14 residues. With 4 bases removed from V and 0 bases from J, the gap between germline ends came to 9 bases. CDR1 is SNHLY and CDR2 is FYNNEI in the germline V gene. CDR3 loop: CASSVGFMNTEAFF. The CDR3 region has the DNA TGTGCCAGCAGTGTGGGGTTTATGAACACTGAAGCTTTCTTT.

This clonotype was counted only a few times. V is TRBV3-1 and J is TRBJ2-7; D gene ambiguous. The germline V and J ends were trimmed by 1 base and 5 bases, with 9 bases remaining between them. Germline assignment: CDR1 LGHDT and CDR2 YNNKEL (reference sequence). The CDR3 contains 13 residues. The CDR3 DNA sequence: TGTGCCAGCAGCCAAGCCTTGTGGGACGAGCAGTACTTC. It codes for CASSQALWDEQYF.

The chain combines TRBV12-3 or TRBV12-4 with TRBJ1-6, with D hard to call. The length of the CDR3 is 14 residues. V lost 3 bases, J lost 7 bases, and 10 bases lay in between. The CDR3 DNA reads as TGTGCCAGCAGTTTCGATAATGCGAATTCACCCCTCCACTTT. This codes for CASSFDNANSPLHF.

This clonotype was seen a handful of times. The chain couples TRBV7-8 to TRBJ1-5; unclear D gene. The CDR3 runs 14 residues. V lost 5 bases to trimming and J lost 2 bases, with 10 bases between them. Looked up from germline, CDR1 is SGHVS and CDR2 is FQNEAQ. DNA of the CDR3: TGTGCCAGCAGCGCCTCAAGGGGCAATCAGCCCCAGCATTTT. Protein: CASSASRGNQPQHF.

The V call is TRBV20-1, the J call TRBJ1-6; D is possibly TRBD1 (6 bases). The CDR3 loop spans 13 amino acids. In germline, CDR1 is DFQATT, CDR2 SNEGSKA (reference sequence). Trimming pared 5 bases from V and 10 bases from J, leaving 15 bases between. CDR3 sequence reads: CSAPGQVASPLHF. For the CDR3, the DNA is TGCAGTGCTCCGGGACAAGTCGCATCACCCCTCCACTTT.

This clonotype was observed a handful of times. The chain's CDR3 is CSARATGLATDEQYF. The CDR3 nucleotides read TGCAGTGCTAGAGCCACGGGACTAGCGACGGACGAGCAGTACTTC. The chain links TRBV20-1 to TRBJ2-7, with 10 positions matching TRBD2. V shed 1 base and J 5 bases; nucleotides not matched to a gene: 8. Per the germline V gene, CDR1 is DFQATT and CDR2 is SNEGSKA (reference sequence). This CDR3 is built from 15 residues.

In its sample, this clonotype was seen a few times. The chain has TRBV29-1 and TRBJ2-2; D may be TRBD1 (5 bases). Per germline, CDR1 SQVTM and CDR2 ANQGSEA. Trimming removed 8 bases at V and 2 bases at J, with 12 bases between. This CDR3 comprises 13 residues. The DNA of the CDR3 is TGCAGCTCCTGGACAAGCAACACCGGGGAGCTGTTTTTT. It yields the protein CSSWTSNTGELFF.

This clonotype was counted at least ten times. The CDR3, as DNA: TGTGCCAGCCGCCGAAACCAGGGAAATGAGCAGTTCTTC. Protein: CASRRNQGNEQFF. The chain recombines TRBV27 with TRBJ2-1; D might be TRBD1 (5 bases). Germline V gene lookup returns CDR1 MNHEY and CDR2 SMNVEV (reference sequence). The CDR3 covers 13 residues. V was pared by 8 bases and J by 7 bases, with 15 bases between.